Listed below are T cell receptor beta chains from one sample, sequenced in a study of cytomegalovirus exposure and HLA in healthy donors. Some clones are missing from TCRdb's copy, which holds only in-frame ones; the method was immunoSEQ multiplex PCR. Of about 120,000 clones in the sample, about 80% were seen once. Sequenced sample: PBMCs. These receptors were taken from a man aged 30 to 39 in good health and CMV-seropositive. Each CDR3 is given with its conserved first and last residue. The D gene is left open where the match is weak. Rows give clone size only sometimes, using once, few, many, or a class for an expanded clone.

d_gene,j_gene,v_gene,abundance,CDR3nt,CDR3aa
.,TRBJ2-7,TRBV6-5,.,TGTGCCAGCAGCCGGGGACTCCGCTACGAGCAGTACTTC,CASSRGLRYEQYF
.,TRBJ2-2,TRBV19,.,TGTGCCAGTAGGGAGGGGATTTGGGACACCGGGGAGCTGTTTTTT,CASREGIWDTGELFF
TRBD1,TRBJ2-7,TRBV19,.,TGTGCCAGTAGCAGCAGGGGACAGGGGAATGACGAGCAGTACTTC,CASSSRGQGNDEQYF
.,TRBJ1-6,TRBV4-3,.,TGCGCCAGCAGCCAAGAATCCGTATCAGGGAATTCACCCCTCCACTTT,CASSQESVSGNSPLHF
.,TRBJ1-1,TRBV28,.,TGTGCCAGCAGTCGGGGAGGGACTGAAGCTTTCTTT,CASSRGGTEAFF
TRBD1,TRBJ1-2,TRBV30,.,TGTGCCTGGCAGCAGGGACAGGGGGCCGGCTACACCTTC,CAWQQGQGAGYTF
TRBD2,TRBJ2-1,TRBV4-2,.,TGTGCCAGCAGCCTTACCGGGACTACTTCATACAATGAGCAGTTCTTC,CASSLTGTTSYNEQFF
.,TRBJ2-7,TRBV6-5,.,TGTGCCAGCAGTCCCCACAGGGTTGGCTACGAGCAGTACTTC,CASSPHRVGYEQYF
.,TRBJ2-3,TRBV5-1,.,TGCGCCAGCAGCTTAACAGGAGGGGCGAGCGACGCTTCCCCTAGCACAGATACGCAGTATTTT,CASSLTGGASDASPSTDTQYF
TRBD1,TRBJ1-4,TRBV2,.,TGTGCCAGCAGAGGCGCCCGGGACAGGAATGAAAAACTGTTTTTT,CASRGARDRNEKLFF
.,TRBJ2-1,TRBV9,.,TGTGCCAGCAGCGAATACTTCGGCTCCTACAATGAGCAGTTCTTC,CASSEYFGSYNEQFF
TRBD1,TRBJ2-1,TRBV28,.,TGTGCCAGCAGTTACGGGACAGTATACAATGAGCAGTTCTTC,CASSYGTVYNEQFF
.,TRBJ2-7,TRBV7-2,.,TGTGCCAGCAGCTTAGGGCCAACCAACTACGAGCAGTACTTC,CASSLGPTNYEQYF
TRBD2,TRBJ2-5,TRBV19,.,TGTGCCAGTAACCAAAGGAGCGGGAGTCCCCAATACTTC,CASNQRSGSPQYF
.,TRBJ2-2,TRBV28,.,TGTGCCAGCAGTTTAGTCCCCCGAGGGCTGTTTTTT,CASSLVPRGLFF
TRBD1,TRBJ1-1,TRBV6-6,.,TGTGCCAGCAGGACAGGGAATTGGGCTGAAGCTTTCTTT,CASRTGNWAEAFF
TRBD1,TRBJ1-2,TRBV30,.,TGTGCCTGGAGTGACTTCCTTCTTCGACAGGGCGACTATGGCTACACCTTC,CAWSDFLLRQGDYGYTF
TRBD2,TRBJ2-7,TRBV9,once,TGTGCCAGCAGCGGAGGTTCTAGCGGTTCCTACGAGCAGTACTTC,CASSGGSSGSYEQYF
TRBD2,TRBJ2-2,TRBV4-2,.,TGTGCCAGCAGCCTTTTAGGACTAGCGGGGATAAACACCGGGGAGCTGTTTTTT,CASSLLGLAGINTGELFF
.,TRBJ1-5,TRBV27,.,TGTGCCAGCAGTTTGGTGTGGGGCCAGCCCCAGCATTTT,CASSLVWGQPQHF
TRBD1,TRBJ2-3,TRBV9,.,TGTGCCAGCAGCGAACGCGACCCAGGGGGCGAGAGTCCAGATACGCAGTATTTT,CASSERDPGGESPDTQYF
.,TRBJ2-5,TRBV29-1,.,TGCAGCGTTGAAGATCGGGGTAGAACAGAGACCCAGTACTTC,CSVEDRGRTETQYF
TRBD2,TRBJ2-7,TRBV5-4,.,TGTGCCAGCAGCGCAAAGACCGGGACTAGCGGGAATCAGCAGTACTTC,CASSAKTGTSGNQQYF
TRBD2,TRBJ2-5,TRBV27,.,TGTGCCAACACCCACTCGACGGAGACTAGCGGGAGCCAAGAGACCCAGTACTTC,CANTHSTETSGSQETQYF
TRBD2,TRBJ2-1,TRBV5-4,.,TGTGCCAGCAGCCGCGATAGCGGGACGACCTACAATGAGCAGTTCTTC,CASSRDSGTTYNEQFF
TRBD2,TRBJ2-1,TRBV11-3,.,TGTGCCAGCAGCAGATCCCTAGTGGGTAGCGGGGGGGTATCCTACAATGAGCAGTTCTTC,CASSRSLVGSGGVSYNEQFF
TRBD2,TRBJ2-3,TRBV2,.,TGTGCCAGCAGTGAAAAGCGCACTAGCGGGAGCACAGATACGCAGTATTTT,CASSEKRTSGSTDTQYF
.,TRBJ2-4,TRBV5-5,.,TGTGCCAGCAGCTTGGCTGCAGTTGGCAAAAACAGTCAGTACTTC,CASSLAAVGKNSQYF
.,TRBJ1-3,TRBV19,.,TGTGCCAGTAGTATTCGGTCAATAGATACCATATATTTT,CASSIRSIDTIYF
.,TRBJ2-7,TRBV5-1,few,TGCGCCAGCAGAGTCGCGGGGATTTACGAGCAGTACTTC,CASRVAGIYEQYF
.,TRBJ2-7,TRBV7-3,.,TGTGCCAGCAGCTTAGGCAGGGGAAACGAGCAGTACTTC,CASSLGRGNEQYF
TRBD1,TRBJ1-1,TRBV7-2,.,TGTGCCAGCAGCTACGGCCGGGACAGGGGAATAGCTTTCTTT,CASSYGRDRGIAFF
.,TRBJ1-4,TRBV28,.,TGTGCCAGCACCTCGATAGGGGTTGGTGAAAAACTGTTTTTT,CASTSIGVGEKLFF
.,TRBJ2-7,TRBV5-6,.,TGTGCCAGCAGCTTGGACAGGGCCTACGAGCAGTACTTC,CASSLDRAYEQYF
TRBD2,TRBJ2-1,TRBV5-4,.,TGTGCCAGCAGGGGAGGGCTGGGTGAGCAGTTCTTC,CASRGGLGEQFF
.,TRBJ2-7,TRBV9,.,TGTGCCAGCAGCGTAGGCGACATCTACTCCTACGAGCAGTACTTC,CASSVGDIYSYEQYF
TRBD1,TRBJ1-1,TRBV7-8,.,TGTGCCAGCAGCGCGAGACAGGGGGCGAGCACTGAAGCTTTCTTT,CASSARQGASTEAFF